The 2 T cell receptor beta chains below were found in one sample sequenced in a study of cytomegalovirus exposure and HLA in healthy donors. A multiplex PCR was run with 60 Vbeta primers and 13 Jbeta primers. Some clones are missing from TCRdb's copy, which holds only in-frame ones; the method was immunoSEQ multiplex PCR. The sample shows about 97,000 clones, roughly four fifths of them seen only once. Material for sequencing was PBMCs. All receptors derive from a male donor in good health and CMV-seropositive.

This clone was picked up a small number of times. The chain uses TRBV28 and TRBJ1-1, with D possibly matching TRBD1 (6 bases). Trimming shortened V by 7 bases and J by 1 base, and 16 bases separated the two germline ends. The CDR3 is made up of 15 amino acids. CDR1 is MDHEN, CDR2 SYDVKM, per germline. This CDR3 is CASIKGGGGNTEAFF. CDR3 nucleotide sequence: TGTGCCAGCATCAAAGGGGGGGGCGGGAACACTGAAGCTTTCTTT.

A single count supports this clone. The chain links TRBV5-6 to TRBJ2-1; 10 nucleotides line up with TRBD2. The CDR3 has 18 residues. CDR1 is SGHDT, CDR2 YYEEEE, per germline. The J segment lost 4 bases and the V segment lost 0 bases, leaving 10 bases of the junction unmatched. The CDR3 nucleotides read TGTGCCAGCAGCTTGGCTACGGCTAGCGGGAGCCTTTACAATGAGCAGTTCTTC. This sequence encodes CASSLATASGSLYNEQFF.